Listed below are T cell receptor beta chains from one sample, sequenced in a study of blood T cell repertoires in COVID-19. Using immunoSEQ multiplex PCR, the repertoire was profiled, and TCRdb retains in-frame clones only, with some absent. The table lists approximately 240,000 clones, approximately 79% of them singletons. The sample taken for sequencing was peripheral blood. The receptors stem from a woman aged 80 or over with active or convalescent COVID-19. The CDR3 runs from the conserved cysteine through the conserved F or W.

cdr3_length,v_call,cdr3_aa
16,TRBV7-8,CASSSRTYSSTDTQYF
15,TRBV6-5,CASSSGIHSGNTIYF
16,TRBV3-1/TRBV3-2,CASSQDTQGKDQPQHF
18,TRBV3-1/TRBV3-2,CASRHGGLVGGSGNTIYF
15,TRBV28,CASSPSGQGGTEAFF
14,TRBV30,CAWSPGHGNEKLFF
13,TRBV5-1,CASSLLGADGYTF
16,TRBV18,CASSLSRTDRGYGYTF
17,TRBV3-1/TRBV3-2,CASSQEGSLRGGSEQFF
14,TRBV5-6,CASSLPTGITEAFF
17,TRBV6-4,CASSDTGGRLGANVLTF
17,TRBV3-1/TRBV3-2,CASSQGLAGGSTGELFF
15,TRBV5-1,CASSLARSPNEKLFF
15,TRBV29-1,CSVVVVGSGANVLTF
13,TRBV7-2,CASRAGTSPPQHF
17,TRBV2,CASLFLQTSGGTDTQYF
14,TRBV5-1,CASSTRTGDYGYTF
14,TRBV9,CASSVVAAKDTQYF
15,TRBV29-1,CSVENGDSLNTEAFF
13,TRBV4-1,CASSQAVGEKLFF
17,TRBV27,CASSFKTWGAHTDTQYF
14,TRBV5-1,CASSYSGSSYEQYF
14,TRBV10-3,CAISGDRGQETQYF
12,TRBV6-2/TRBV6-3,CASSSISFGYTF
14,TRBV29-1,CSVTTLAGDYEQFF
16,TRBV2,CASSDTFGYSNQPQHF
13,TRBV6-5,CASLRMGGTEAFF
16,TRBV19,CASSILLTRVDQPQHF
14,TRBV6-5,CASRGGGISYEQYF
19,TRBV3-1/TRBV3-2,CASSQYPQGEFLTGNTIYF
16,TRBV19,CASSISGTGGTDTQYF
15,TRBV6-1,CASSEEVVNWETQYF
15,TRBV6-1,CASSELALSNQPQHF
15,TRBV28,CASGENRDISNEQFF
15,TRBV2,CASSASQVLNTEAFF
15,TRBV6-5,CASSYPGLGNTEAFF
15,TRBV19,CASSHEDRNNSPLHF
14,TRBV9,CASSGTQVFDEQFF
13,TRBV28,CATTWQGYEKLFF
14,TRBV5-1,CASSIRQGSYEQYF
15,TRBV6-6,CASSPSRQVVQPQHF
13,TRBV30,CAWNPGGGDTQYF
16,TRBV10-1,CASSESPAGSTDTQYF
10,TRBV5-1,CAHSGNTIYF
13,TRBV12-3/TRBV12-4,CASSLGGPNVLTF
13,TRBV10-2,CASRGQGTQPQHF
17,TRBV5-4,CASSPGGGRSGANVLTF
16,TRBV18,CASSPGLAGGYNEQFF
11,TRBV6-2/TRBV6-3,CASSPLEKLFF
16,TRBV27,CASSWAPTAAKNIQYF
15,TRBV30,CAWGKRGARTDTQYF
14,TRBV5-1,CASSLATQGTEAFF
13,TRBV10-1,CASSGTMNTEAFF
12,TRBV30,CAWSGGREKLFF
16,TRBV2,CASRSRGYYSNQPQHF
16,TRBV4-2,CASSQGRAGSNSPLHF
15,TRBV5-1,CASSLGGGRTGELFF
14,TRBV7-7,CASAYRASTDTQYF
15,TRBV19,CASSSRQGMGYGYTF